These 8 T cell receptor beta chains share one sample of origin, sequenced in a study of T cell repertoires in cytomegalovirus infection. MiXCR, run by TCRdb on the reads, gives a single entry per CDR3 protein. The table has 20,000 to 30,000 distinct CDR3 sequences, more than 20% seen once. No antigen has been assigned to these receptors. Material: CD8+ T cells from cultured PBMCs, obtained from culture after CMV antigen stimulation. The receptor set was obtained from a human donor in good health (CMV status not recorded). Some clones in this sample may be carry-over from other donors' samples.

This clonotype was detected only a few times. The rearrangement links TRBV6-6 to TRBJ1-2; D possibly corresponds to TRBD1 (6 bases). The V end lost 1 base, the J end lost 4 bases, and 22 bases lay between the germline ends. The CDR3 totals 18 residues. CDR1 and CDR2 from the germline V gene are MNHNY and SVGAGI (reference sequence). The DNA for the CDR3 is TGTGCCAGCAGTTACTTGCTACGACAGGACGACCTGCCCTATGGCTACACCTTC. As protein: CASSYLLRQDDLPYGYTF.

This clonotype was counted many times. The CDR3 DNA sequence: TGTGCCAGCACAGCAGGGACCCGGAACACTGAAGCTTTCTTT. Its protein is CASTAGTRNTEAFF. The chain uses TRBV28 and TRBJ1-1, with D tentatively TRBD1 (5 bases). V shed 7 bases and J shed 1 base, with 13 bases lying between them. The length of the CDR3 is 14 residues. Germline CDR1 MDHEN, CDR2 SYDVKM.

The chain has TRBV5-1 and TRBJ2-5; D is tentatively TRBD1 or TRBD2 (5 bases each). The germline gives CDR1 SGHRS, CDR2 YFSETQ. The CDR3 is 13 amino acids. Trimming left V 4 bases short and J 6 bases short, with 13 bases between. The CDR3 is CASSGGNLKTQYF. DNA of the CDR3: TGCGCCAGCAGCGGGGGAAACTTGAAGACCCAGTACTTC. Combining the CDR3 with reference TRBV5-1 and TRBJ2-5 gives the whole variable domain KAGVTQTPRYLIKTRGQQVTLSCSPISGHRSVSWYQQTPGQGLQFLFEYFSETQRNKGNFPGRFSGRQFSNSRSEMNVSTLELGDSALYLCASSGGNLKTQYFGPGTRLLVL.

This clonotype was recorded at least ten times. This CDR3 is CASSTGSYEQYF. Written as DNA, the CDR3 is TGTGCCAGCAGTACCGGGTCCTACGAGCAGTACTTC. The rearrangement uses TRBV12-3 or TRBV12-4 and TRBJ2-7; D unclear. V was cut by 5 bases and J by 1 base, with 6 bases left in between. CDR3 length: 12 residues.

This clonotype was picked up a small number of times. The chain recombines TRBV6-2 or TRBV6-3 with TRBJ1-6; no firm D call. Germline CDR1 is MNHEY and CDR2 is SVGEGT. The CDR3 has 12 residues. With 2 bases removed from V and 7 bases from J, the gap between germline ends came to 3 bases. Here the CDR3 reads CASSYPNSPLHF. As DNA, the CDR3 is TGTGCCAGCAGTTACCCAAATTCACCCCTCCACTTT.

In this sample, this clonotype turned up a few times. This chain links TRBV6-6 with TRBJ1-6, with D unresolved. Per the germline V gene, CDR1 is MNHNY and CDR2 is SVGAGI (reference sequence). CDR3 length equals 11 residues. V lost 2 bases, J lost 14 bases, and 7 bases lay in between. The CDR3 here is CASSYRVALHF. In DNA, the CDR3 is TGTGCCAGCAGTTACCGTGTCGCCCTCCACTTT.

The chain joins TRBV29-1 to TRBJ1-1, with D tentatively TRBD1 (5 bases). This CDR3 has 15 amino acids. CDR1 and CDR2 (germline): SQVTM, ANQGSEA. The V end lost 1 base, the J end lost 1 base, and 13 bases lay between the germline ends. CDR3 amino acids: CSVEGGDLGNTEAFF. The CDR3 DNA reads TGCAGCGTTGAAGGGGGGGATCTCGGGAACACTGAAGCTTTCTTT. Using reference TRBV29-1 and TRBJ1-1 for the parts outside the CDR3, the full variable domain is SAVISQKPSRDICQRGTSLTIQCQVDSQVTMMFWYRQQPGQSLTLIATANQGSEATYESGFVIDKFPISRPNLTFSTLTVSNMSPEDSSIYLCSVEGGDLGNTEAFFGQGTRLTVV.

The V gene is TRBV27, the J gene TRBJ2-1; D not resolved. V dropped 4 bases and J dropped 0 bases, with 13 bases sitting between them. The germline CDR1 and CDR2 sequences are MNHEY and SMNVEV (reference sequence). CDR3 length equals 16 residues. The CDR3 region is CASSSPGRSSYNEQFF. The CDR3 bases are TGTGCCAGCAGTTCGCCGGGTCGCAGCTCCTACAATGAGCAGTTCTTC.